This TCR beta chain was identified in a study of OX40 agonist ivuxolimab in advanced cancers. Study-wide points: With doses of 0.1 to 3.0 mg/kg, CD4+ and CD8+ blood T cells had undergone clonal expansion by week 6.

Assay: immunoSEQ multiplex PCR; the TCRdb copy retains only in-frame clones and omits some. The sample carries tens of thousands of clones, roughly nine tenths recorded once. Looked up from germline, CDR1 is GTSNPN and CDR2 is SVGIG (reference sequence). Trimming took off 3 bases at V and 5 bases at J, with 13 bases between the two ends. This CDR3 region has 14 residues. Details on this clone: Its target is unknown.

This TCR was recovered from an adult with an advanced solid tumor such as melanoma, head and neck, liver or kidney cancer. This rearrangement joins TRBV30 to TRBJ2-2; D remains ambiguous. The sequencing here drew on CD4+ or CD8+ T cells sorted from blood, taken in a trial of the OX40 agonist ivuxolimab. DNA of the CDR3: TGTGCCTGGAGAACGGGTCGACGGACCGGGGAGCTGTTTTTT. Its translation is CAWRTGRRTGELFF.